The 10 T cell receptor beta chains reported below all come from one sample, sequenced in a study of T cells in Graves' hyperthyroidism and ophthalmopathy. RNA transcripts yielded amplified TCR beta CDR3 regions. HTBI primers were the set used in a first-round RT-PCR of the TCR CDR3. Each CDR3 protein gets one entry after TCRdb re-called the multiplex PCR reads with MiXCR. The table includes 300,000 to 450,000 distinct CDR3 sequences, 15% to 20% detected once. Sequencing input: blood. All receptors come from a woman aged 40 to 50 with Graves' ophthalmopathy.

This clonotype appeared many times. The chain links TRBV6-5 to TRBJ2-7; tentative D call: TRBD1 (5 bases). The CDR3 runs 14 residues. V gave up 3 bases and J gave up 4 bases, with 13 bases separating them. Germline CDR1 is MNHEY and CDR2 is SVGAGI. The CDR3 coding sequence is TGTGCCAGCAGTTATCTTGGGCAGGGATACGAGCAGTACTTC. It specifies CASSYLGQGYEQYF.

V usage is TRBV6-1 and J usage is TRBJ1-6, with 9 nucleotides matching TRBD1. The V and J ends lost 10 bases and 10 bases, in that order; junction bases with no gene match: 8. The CDR3 has 13 residues. Germline V gene lookup returns CDR1 MNHNS and CDR2 SASEGT. This chain's CDR3 is CATRDRDGSPLHF. The CDR3 DNA is TGTGCCACCAGGGACAGGGACGGGTCACCCCTCCACTTT.

The CDR3 here is CATSRDALLASGGETQYF. The CDR3 nucleotides are TGTGCCACCAGCAGAGATGCTTTACTAGCTTCGGGGGGGGAGACCCAGTACTTC. The chain uses TRBV15 and TRBJ2-5; TRBD2 matches at 8 bases. CDR1 is LNHNV, CDR2 YYDKDF, per germline (reference sequence). CDR3 length: 18 residues. Trimming cost V 0 bases and J 5 bases; bases outside gene matches: 14.

This chain's CDR3 is CASVPDTTEAFF. As DNA, the CDR3 is TGTGCCAGCGTCCCAGACACAACTGAAGCTTTCTTT. The chain recombines TRBV2 with TRBJ1-1; D is uncertain. This CDR3 spans 12 amino acids. Trimming shortened V by 8 bases and J by 5 bases, and 12 bases separated the two germline ends. The germline gives CDR1 SNHLY, CDR2 FYNNEI.

Many counts were recorded for this clonotype. The chain is built from TRBV7-9 and TRBJ2-6; D unclear. Trimming took 5 bases from V and 0 from J, leaving 8 bases between them. The CDR3 covers 15 residues. Germline CDR1 SEHNR, CDR2 FQNEAQ (reference sequence). CDR3 sequence: CASSPATSGANVLTF. For the CDR3, the DNA is TGTGCCAGCAGCCCAGCGACCTCTGGGGCCAACGTCCTGACTTTC.

This clonotype was seen repeatedly, ten times or more. This chain uses TRBV6-1 with TRBJ2-4; 7 bases match TRBD1. The CDR3 runs 15 residues. Trimming removed 7 bases from V and 7 bases from J; junction bases left unmatched: 13. In germline, CDR1 is MNHNS, CDR2 SASEGT. CDR3 DNA sequence: TGTGCCAGCACCAACCCGGGACAGCGATCCAACATTCAGTACTTC. Translation gives CASTNPGQRSNIQYF.

The table lists this clonotype with many counts. Written as DNA, the CDR3 is TGCGCCAGCAGCCAAGAGACGCGGACAGTCTACGAGCAGTACTTC. Its protein is CASSQETRTVYEQYF. This rearrangement joins TRBV4-1 to TRBJ2-7; TRBD1 is a possible D gene (6 bases). Germline V gene data show CDR1 as MGHRA and CDR2 as YSYEKL. The CDR3 consists of 15 residues. Trimming stripped 0 bases from V and 3 bases from J, with 12 bases between.

This clonotype appeared many times. This chain connects TRBV19 to TRBJ2-7; the D is unclear. The V end lost 3 bases, the J end lost 6 bases, and 15 bases lay between the germline ends. The germline gives CDR1 LNHDA, CDR2 SQIVND (reference sequence). This CDR3 has 14 residues. The CDR3: CASSISVVTGEQYF. CDR3 DNA: TGTGCCAGTAGTATTTCGGTGGTAACGGGCGAGCAGTACTTC.

The table lists this clonotype with many counts. The genes are TRBV10-3 and TRBJ2-5; 7 bases fit TRBD1. The CDR3 totals 14 residues. Trimming took 2 bases from V and 5 from J; bases not matched to a gene: 5. Germline V gene lookup returns CDR1 ENHRY and CDR2 SYGVKD. The CDR3 coding sequence is TGTGCCATCAGTGAGCCCGGGACAGAGGAGACCCAGTACTTC. Protein: CAISEPGTEETQYF.

This clonotype was counted many times. The gene calls are TRBV19 and TRBJ2-7, with a weak D call TRBD1 (5 bases). Germline V gives CDR1 LNHDA, CDR2 SQIVND (reference sequence). The CDR3 is made up of 13 amino acids. V lost 3 bases to trimming and J lost 3 bases, with 9 bases between them. The CDR3 protein is CASSMGPGYEQYF. CDR3 DNA sequence: TGTGCCAGTAGTATGGGGCCGGGCTACGAGCAGTACTTC.